The 19 T cell receptor beta chains below were found in one sample sequenced in a study of cytomegalovirus exposure and HLA in healthy donors. PCR amplification relied on 60 Vbeta primers (plus 13 Jbeta primers). Method: immunoSEQ multiplex PCR; TCRdb's copy keeps in-frame clones and lacks some. The data hold approximately 140,000 clones, with 79% observed a single time. Sequenced sample: PBMCs. Source of these receptors: a woman between 35 and 50 years old in good health and CMV-seropositive.

The sample holds one count of this clone. The chain uses TRBV6-1 and TRBJ1-1; TRBD1 might be the D (5 bases). Trimming pared 2 bases from V and 5 bases from J, leaving 12 bases between. Germline values: CDR1 MNHNS, CDR2 SASEGT. There are 14 residues in the CDR3. CDR3 DNA: TGTGCCAGCAGTGAATTTGGGGGGTTGACTGAAGCTTTCTTT. It yields the protein CASSEFGGLTEAFF.

This clone came up once. The V gene is TRBV7-6, the J gene TRBJ2-5; 12 bases map to TRBD1. The end of the DNA aligns better with TRBJ2-7, so the J call may be wrong. Germline V gives CDR1 SGHVS, CDR2 FNYEAQ. This CDR3 comprises 15 residues. CDR3 region: CASTPRDRGPREQYF. CDR3 coding DNA: TGTGCCAGCACCCCCCGGGACAGGGGGCCACGCGAGCAGTACTTC.

The chain recombines TRBV19 with TRBJ1-1, with 9 bases that match TRBD1. V lost 5 bases, J lost 5 bases, and 6 bases stayed unmatched. Germline CDR1 and CDR2: LNHDA and SQIVND (reference sequence). This CDR3 has 14 residues. CDR3 in DNA: TGTGCCAGTAGTGTACAGGGGGCGAATACTGAAGCTTTCTTT. The encoded protein is CASSVQGANTEAFF.

The chain couples TRBV28 to TRBJ1-1, with unresolved D. Germline values: CDR1 MDHEN, CDR2 SYDVKM. The CDR3 totals 15 residues. Trimming took off 4 bases at V and 5 bases at J, with 17 bases between the two ends. Here the CDR3 DNA reads TGTGCCAGCAGTTGGTCCGAAGCGGGAGGGACTGAAGCTTTCTTT. Translated: CASSWSEAGGTEAFF.

V is TRBV7-9 and J is TRBJ1-5; TRBD1 agrees at 12 bases. This CDR3 has 15 residues. J was trimmed by 7 bases and V by 5 bases; bases with no gene match: 6. Germline CDR1 and CDR2: SEHNR and FQNEAQ (reference sequence). CDR3 sequence reads: CASSQGQGAEQPQHF. CDR3 sequence (DNA): TGTGCCAGCAGCCAGGGACAGGGGGCAGAGCAGCCCCAGCATTTT.

The chain combines TRBV7-9 with TRBJ2-1; 9 bases are shared with TRBD2. Germline V CDR1 and CDR2: SEHNR, FQNEAQ (reference sequence). The CDR3 runs 14 residues. The ends lost 6 bases at V and 8 bases at J; junction bases unmatched: 8. The CDR3 DNA sequence: TGTGCCAGCAGAAAGCGGGGGGATTGGGATGAGCAGTTCTTC. Translation gives CASRKRGDWDEQFF.

This clone was detected a few times. The chain is built from TRBV9 and TRBJ2-5; 7 bases align to TRBD2. The junction had 16 bases not matched to a gene; V was cut back by 4 bases and J by 7 bases. The length of the CDR3 is 16 residues. Germline-derived CDR1 and CDR2 are SGDLS and YYNGEE. The CDR3 DNA reads as TGTGCCAGCAGCCCCCGGGCTAGCGGACCCGCGGTGACCCAGTACTTC. Translating gives CASSPRASGPAVTQYF.

This rearrangement joins TRBV5-1 to TRBJ2-5, with TRBD2 matching over 8 bases. The germline CDR1 and CDR2 sequences are SGHRS and YFSETQ. CDR3 length: 16 residues. J was trimmed by 2 bases and V by 4 bases; bases with no gene match: 10. CDR3 sequence (DNA): TGCGCCAGCAGCCCTGGGCTAGCGGGCCTTCAAGAGACCCAGTACTTC. It codes for CASSPGLAGLQETQYF.

The genes are TRBV6-5 and TRBJ1-2; weak D call: TRBD1 (5 bases). This CDR3 has 11 amino acids. V was shortened by 5 bases and J by 7 bases, with 8 bases between the two germline ends. Per the germline V gene, CDR1 is MNHEY and CDR2 is SVGAGI. CDR3 sequence (DNA): TGTGCCAGCAGTCCAGGGTTTGGCTACACCTTC. This translates into CASSPGFGYTF.

This clone has a handful of counts. The genes are TRBV20-1 and TRBJ2-3; D may be TRBD1 (6 bases). Germline assignment: CDR1 DFQATT and CDR2 SNEGSKA (reference sequence). Trimming stripped 5 bases from V and 6 bases from J, with 9 bases between. The CDR3 extends over 11 amino acids. In DNA, the CDR3 is TGCAGTGCTGCTACAGGGGATACGCAGTATTTT. Amino acids: CSAATGDTQYF.

In its sample, this clone was seen once. This chain joins TRBV5-1 and TRBJ2-3; D possibly corresponds to TRBD1 (5 bases). Germline V gives CDR1 SGHRS, CDR2 YFSETQ. Trimming removed 4 bases from V and 2 bases from J, with 11 bases in between. This CDR3 spans 14 amino acids. The CDR3 nucleotides read TGCGCCAGCAGCCCCCCACAGGTCACAGATACGCAGTATTTT. Translation: CASSPPQVTDTQYF.

The CDR3 sequence is CASSLTTGDSPLHF. The DNA for the CDR3 is TGTGCCAGCAGCTTGACGACAGGGGATTCACCCCTCCACTTT. This sequence joins TRBV5-5 and TRBJ1-6, with 8 positions matching TRBD1. Germline V CDR1 and CDR2: SGHKS, YYEKEE (reference sequence). V was pared by 1 base and J by 8 bases, with 2 bases of the junction left unmatched. The CDR3 totals 14 residues. Together with reference TRBV5-5 and TRBJ1-6, the CDR3 gives the full variable domain: DAGVTQSPTHLIKTRGQQVTLRCSPISGHKSVSWYQQVLGQGPQFIFQYYEKEERGRGNFPDRFSARQFPNYSSELNVNALLLGDSALYLCASSLTTGDSPLHFGNGTRLTVT.

J is TRBJ2-7 and V is TRBV2; TRBD1 is a possible D gene (6 bases). Trimming stripped 7 bases from V and 3 bases from J, with 10 bases between. CDR1 is SNHLY and CDR2 is FYNNEI in the germline V gene. This CDR3 contains 12 residues. CDR3 region: CASTSGVYEQYF. In DNA, the CDR3 is TGTGCCAGCACTTCAGGGGTCTACGAGCAGTACTTC.

This CDR3 reads CASSLSAAGQGPYEQYF. CDR3 coding DNA: TGTGCCAGCAGTTTATCAGCTGCGGGACAGGGACCCTACGAGCAGTACTTC. The rearrangement links TRBV27 to TRBJ2-7; 9 bases align to TRBD1. CDR1 and CDR2 (germline): MNHEY, SMNVEV (reference sequence). The CDR3 totals 17 residues. Germline trimming cut 0 bases from V and 2 bases from J; bases unmatched to any gene: 8.

The gene calls are TRBV28 and TRBJ1-4; 8 bases line up with TRBD1. CDR1 and CDR2 from the germline V gene are MDHEN and SYDVKM. The CDR3 extends over 16 amino acids. The V segment lost 1 base and the J segment 4 bases; nucleotides outside the gene matches: 5. The CDR3 DNA reads TGTGCCAGCAGTTTATCCAGGGGGCAGGGTAATGAAAAACTGTTTTTT. Translation gives CASSLSRGQGNEKLFF.

The CDR3 DNA reads as TGTGCCAGTAGTATAGCCCAGACCAAGCGGGCAGATACGCAGTATTTT. Protein sequence: CASSIAQTKRADTQYF. This sequence joins TRBV19 and TRBJ2-3, with TRBD2 as a possible D gene (6 bases). CDR3 length: 16 residues. The V and J ends lost 1 base and 4 bases respectively, with 15 bases between them. CDR1 is LNHDA, CDR2 SQIVND, per germline (reference sequence).

J is TRBJ2-7 and V is TRBV11-2; 7 nucleotides match TRBD2. The CDR3 is made up of 15 amino acids. Germline V lookup: CDR1 SGHAT, CDR2 FQNNGV. After removal of 3 bases from V and 0 bases from J, the junction contained 5 bases not matched to a gene. CDR3 residues: CASSFGGSPSYEQYF. The CDR3 nucleotides are TGTGCCAGCAGCTTCGGGGGGTCCCCCTCCTACGAGCAGTACTTC.

The rearrangement links TRBV6-1 to TRBJ2-2; no clear D gene. The CDR3 is 14 residues long. Germline CDR1 is MNHNS and CDR2 is SASEGT. Trimming removed 8 bases at V and 3 bases at J, with 13 bases between. CDR3 in DNA: TGTGCCAGCGCGCAGGAATTTTACACCGGGGAGCTGTTTTTT. Encoded protein: CASAQEFYTGELFF.

The chain couples TRBV28 to TRBJ1-4, with a tentative D call TRBD1 (5 bases). The V and J ends lost 7 bases and 7 bases respectively, with 19 bases between them. This CDR3 comprises 15 residues. The germline CDR1 and CDR2 sequences are MDHEN and SYDVKM. The CDR3 nucleotides read TGTGCCAGCACCCCCCCGCGGGGGAGGGGTGAAAAACTGTTTTTT. This translates into CASTPPRGRGEKLFF.